These 7 T cell receptor beta chains originate from one sample sequenced in a study of early stage breast cancer tumors. Method: immunoSEQ multiplex PCR; TCRdb's copy keeps in-frame clones and lacks some. The table lists over 13,000 clones, 79% of them singletons. The sample was normal breast tissue next to the tumor. All receptors come from a person in their fifties with breast cancer.

This clone has more than one count but fewer than ten. In DNA, the CDR3 is TGCGCCAGTACTGCGGGGGGGCCCATAGATACGCAGTATTTT. Residues: CASTAGGPIDTQYF. J is TRBJ2-3 and V is TRBV10-2; 9 bases align to TRBD2. The ends lost 9 bases at V and 5 bases at J; junction bases unmatched: 9. CDR1 and CDR2 from the germline V gene are WSHSY and SAAADI. The CDR3 runs 14 residues.

DNA of the CDR3: TGTGCCATCAGTGGGAGCAACACCTACGAGCAGTACTTC. Translating gives CAISGSNTYEQYF. The chain recombines TRBV10-3 with TRBJ2-7, with D unclear. This CDR3 is built from 13 residues. V was clipped by 4 bases and J by 2 bases, with 9 bases between them. Germline lookup yields CDR1 ENHRY and CDR2 SYGVKD.

The V call is TRBV28, the J call TRBJ2-3; D gene ambiguous. Germline assignment: CDR1 MDHEN and CDR2 SYDVKM. With 4 bases removed from V and 1 base from J, the gap between germline ends came to 18 bases. The CDR3 is 17 amino acids. CDR3 sequence: CASSSEYLLQGTDTQYF. In nucleotides, the CDR3 is TGTGCCAGCAGTTCCGAATACCTCCTCCAGGGCACAGATACGCAGTATTTT.

V usage is TRBV5-1 and J usage is TRBJ2-3, with a weak D call TRBD2 (5 bases). This CDR3 region has 15 residues. The germline V and J ends were trimmed by 4 bases and 0 bases, with 12 bases remaining between them. Germline lookup yields CDR1 SGHRS and CDR2 YFSETQ. As DNA, the CDR3 is TGCGCCAGCAGCCCGGACTCTACTAGCACAGATACGCAGTATTTT. It encodes CASSPDSTSTDTQYF.

The rearrangement uses TRBV5-4 and TRBJ2-2; 7 bases fit TRBD2. The J segment lost 6 bases and the V segment lost 10 bases, leaving 21 bases of the junction unmatched. Germline assignment: CDR1 SGHNT and CDR2 YYREEE (reference sequence). This CDR3 is built from 17 residues. The CDR3 DNA is TGTGCCTTATCAAACGGGGGGACCGCACTCCCCGCCGGGGAGCTGTTTTTT. This codes for CALSNGGTALPAGELFF.

Comments on this clone: A junction boundary mismatches the germline segment, possibly from a read error. The genes are TRBV5-1 and TRBJ1-4; possibly TRBD1 for D (6 bases). The CDR3 runs 15 residues. CDR1 SGHRS and CDR2 YFSETQ come from the germline V gene. The DNA of the CDR3 is TGCGCCAGCAGCTCCAGATGGGACACTACTGAAAAACTGTTTTTT. This encodes CASSSRWDTTEKLFF.

This chain joins TRBV11-2 and TRBJ2-3; D remains ambiguous. Trimming removed 5 bases at V and 1 base at J, with 16 bases between. CDR1 SGHAT and CDR2 FQNNGV come from the germline V gene. The CDR3 spans 16 residues. The CDR3 is CASSNARYLGTDTQYF. CDR3 bases: TGTGCCAGCAGCAACGCCCGATACTTGGGCACAGATACGCAGTATTTT.